In this sample, the clone carrying this T cell receptor beta chain turned up once. Sequencing was performed with immunoSEQ multiplex PCR; in TCRdb, only in-frame clones are kept and a portion is missing. The sample consists of about 330,000 clones, 87% of them appearing once. The donors were members of the validation cohort, which comprised about 120 subjects and was separate from the first cohort of several hundred subjects. The data belong to a study of cytomegalovirus exposure and HLA in healthy donors. The origin of this receptor is a woman in her 30s in good health and CMV-seropositive. Sequencing was done on a sample of PBMCs.

The CDR3 DNA sequence: TGTGCCAGCAGCGTAAGTGGGAGTCTCAATGAGCAGTTCTTC. Protein: CASSVSGSLNEQFF. V gene TRBV9 combines with J gene TRBJ2-1, with D perhaps matching TRBD2 (5 bases). The CDR3 runs 14 residues. CDR1 and CDR2 from the germline V gene are SGDLS and YYNGEE. V lost 1 base and J lost 6, with 11 bases in between.